This T cell receptor (beta chain) is from a study of cytomegalovirus exposure and HLA in healthy donors. Worth noting for this clone: Its antigen remains unidentified.

Study-level points and caveats: Prior analysis indicated that the majority of TCR beta V segments exhibited productivity approximately 90% or approximately 30% of the time.

The V gene's germline CDR1 is SGHAT and CDR2 FQNNGV. CDR3 length: 14 residues. V shed 4 bases and J 5 bases; nucleotides not matched to a gene: 3. Amplification used 60 Vbeta primers and 13 Jbeta primers. Profiling relied on immunoSEQ multiplex PCR, and the TCRdb table lists in-frame clones only, not all of them. The sample includes about 150,000 clones, just under 70% seen only once; the top ten take approximately 4.2%. The source is a man in his sixties in good health and CMV-seronegative. This chain uses TRBV11-2 with TRBJ2-2; 8 bases agree with TRBD2. The specimen was PBMCs. CDR3 in amino acids: CASSSSSGTGELFF. CDR3 coding DNA: TGTGCCAGCAGCTCCTCTAGCGGGACCGGGGAGCTGTTTTTT.